These 11 T cell receptor beta chains were all obtained from the same sample, sequenced in a study of vaccination and CD4 T cells after COVID-19. These TCRs' antigens remain unknown. Described treatment: roughly 10-day PBMC culture with coronavirus spike peptide pools or control peptides (ViraFEST assay). The unexposed donor gave CD4+ T cells before the COVID-19 pandemic (2011-2018). The study sequenced cultured CD4+ T cell DNA using the Oncomine TCR Beta short-read assay. TCRdb analysed the PCR reads with MiXCR anew, one entry per CDR3 protein. Here the sample spans approximately 7,600 distinct CDR3 sequences, approximately 48% being singletons. The sequenced sample was CD4+ T cells from blood, cultured in vitro. The source of these receptors is a human donor in good health.

The J gene is TRBJ1-1, the V gene TRBV6-5; D is possibly TRBD1 (6 bases). Germline V gene lookup returns CDR1 MNHEY and CDR2 SVGAGI. V lost 3 bases to trimming and J lost 0 bases, with 14 bases between them. The CDR3 length is 16 residues. The CDR3 DNA is TGTGCCAGCAGTTATTTGTCAAAGGGGGTGAACACTGAAGCTTTCTTT. As protein: CASSYLSKGVNTEAFF.

This clonotype was observed once. The rearrangement joins TRBV19 to TRBJ2-7; D gene ambiguous. The germline V gene has CDR1 LNHDA and CDR2 SQIVND (reference sequence). This CDR3 comprises 12 residues. V shed 6 bases and J shed 7 bases, with 13 bases lying between them. CDR3 protein: CASSTDAGEQYF. In DNA, the CDR3 is TGTGCCAGTAGCACCGACGCCGGGGAGCAGTACTTC.

There are a few counts of this clonotype. The CDR3 protein is CASRRRDSSYNSPLHF. CDR3 nucleotide sequence: TGTGCCAGCAGGAGGAGGGACAGCTCCTATAATTCACCCCTCCACTTT. The chain uses TRBV5-4 and TRBJ1-6; 7 bases are a match to TRBD1. Germline CDR1 reads SGHNT; CDR2 reads YYREEE (reference sequence). This CDR3 has 16 residues. V gave up 5 bases and J gave up 0 bases; unmatched junction bases: 5.

The DNA of the CDR3 is TGCAGTGCTAGCTTGGGGGGTGGGACCCAGTACTTC. Protein product: CSASLGGGTQYF. J is TRBJ2-5 and V is TRBV20-1, with D possibly being TRBD2 (6 bases). In germline, CDR1 is DFQATT, CDR2 SNEGSKA (reference sequence). The CDR3 covers 12 residues. V was clipped by 3 bases and J by 7 bases, with 12 bases between them.

This clonotype was picked up one time. The chain carries TRBV2 and TRBJ2-5; D may be TRBD2 (5 bases). Germline CDR1 and CDR2: SNHLY and FYNNEI. V lost 10 bases to trimming and J lost 5 bases, with 11 bases between them. The CDR3 loop spans 11 amino acids. The DNA for the CDR3 is TGTGCCATCCGGGGAATGGAGACCCAGTACTTC. Translation: CAIRGMETQYF.

The chain links TRBV30 to TRBJ1-5; TRBD1 agrees at 8 bases. The germline CDR1 and CDR2 sequences are GTSNPN and SVGIG (reference sequence). The trim removed 3 bases at V and 4 bases at J, leaving 8 bases unmatched. The CDR3 runs to 15 residues. The CDR3 sequence: CAWSVTGGPNQPQHF. In DNA, the CDR3 is TGTGCCTGGAGCGTAACAGGGGGACCTAATCAGCCCCAGCATTTT.

This clonotype was counted between two and nine times. This chain connects TRBV20-1 to TRBJ1-5, with 7 bases identical to TRBD1. The CDR3 sequence is 16 residues long. J lost 3 bases, V lost 0 bases, and 8 bases had no gene match. From germline, CDR1 is DFQATT and CDR2 SNEGSKA (reference sequence). The CDR3 spells CSARDSTGVFNQPQHF. In DNA, the CDR3 is TGCAGTGCTAGAGATTCTACAGGGGTTTTCAATCAGCCCCAGCATTTT.

This clonotype was seen once. The chain is built from TRBV20-1 and TRBJ2-3; 11 bases agree with TRBD2. CDR1 DFQATT and CDR2 SNEGSKA come from the germline V gene (reference sequence). V was pared by 3 bases and J by 3 bases, with 8 bases of the junction left unmatched. This CDR3 contains 16 residues. Here the CDR3 DNA reads TGCAGTGCTAGTGGCCTAGCGGGGGGAGGAACAGATACGCAGTATTTT. Its protein product is CSASGLAGGGTDTQYF.

V gene TRBV7-2 combines with J gene TRBJ2-5; tentatively, D is TRBD2 (6 bases). V shed 4 bases and J shed 5 bases, with 14 bases lying between them. CDR3 size: 14 residues. Germline loops: CDR1 SGHTA, CDR2 FQGNSA. The CDR3 DNA sequence: TGTGCCAGCAGCTCTCCGGGAGCTTACGAGACCCAGTACTTC. It yields the protein CASSSPGAYETQYF. The full variable domain, its missing parts supplied by reference TRBV7-2 and TRBJ2-5, is GAGVSQSPSNKVTEKGKDVELRCDPISGHTALYWYRQSLGQGLEFLIYFQGNSAPDKSGLPSDRFSAERTGGSVSTLTIQRTQQEDSAVYLCASSSPGAYETQYFGPGTRLLVL.

CDR3 protein: CSARDPWGLLIMDTQYF. The CDR3 DNA sequence: TGCAGTGCTAGAGATCCGTGGGGACTGTTAATTATGGATACGCAGTATTTT. The gene calls are TRBV20-1 and TRBJ2-3; the D gene is possibly TRBD2 (6 bases). This CDR3 region has 17 residues. Germline loops: CDR1 DFQATT, CDR2 SNEGSKA (reference sequence). V lost 0 bases to trimming and J lost 6 bases, with 22 bases between them.

J is TRBJ2-2 and V is TRBV5-4; D unresolved. CDR1 SGHNT and CDR2 YYREEE come from the germline V gene (reference sequence). V was cut by 0 bases and J by 8 bases, with 20 bases left in between. The CDR3 is 17 amino acids. This chain's CDR3 is CASSLGFASSPRGELFF. In nucleotides, the CDR3 is TGTGCCAGCAGCTTGGGGTTCGCGAGCTCCCCTCGTGGGGAGCTGTTTTTT.